This TCR beta chain was identified in a study of cytomegalovirus exposure and HLA in healthy donors. Study outcomes and limitations: The study put some 150 TCR beta chains on its list as cytomegalovirus-associated. Rarity marked most TCR sequences, yet some public TCRs occurred in many donors.

CDR3 length: 14 residues. Germline values: CDR1 SGHKS, CDR2 YYEKEE (reference sequence). Trimming at V came to 4 bases and at J to 5 bases, leaving 8 bases not matched to a gene. About this clone: Antigen unknown.

Sequencing used immunoSEQ multiplex PCR; TCRdb keeps in-frame clones, though not all of them. The sample contains under 250,000 clones, over 75% of which appear only once. The sequenced material came from PBMCs. The gene calls are TRBV5-5 and TRBJ1-1, with TRBD1 matching 7 bases. The source of this sequence is a man between 18 and 35 years old in good health and CMV-seropositive. The CDR3 sequence: CASSPSRGGTEAFF. The CDR3, as DNA: TGTGCCAGCAGCCCGTCCAGGGGGGGGACTGAAGCTTTCTTT.